The 24 T cell receptor beta chains listed next were all sequenced from one sample in a study of blood T cell repertoires in COVID-19. Some clones are missing from TCRdb's copy, which holds only in-frame ones; the method was immunoSEQ multiplex PCR. Of 240,000 or so clones in the sample, about 86% were seen once. Sequencing was carried out using peripheral blood. These receptors were obtained from a man aged 55 to 70 with acute or convalescent COVID-19.

This clone was seen a few times. The rearrangement uses TRBV6-5 and TRBJ1-6; no clear D. The CDR3 is made up of 12 amino acids. Germline V gene lookup returns CDR1 MNHEY and CDR2 SVGAGI. The V and J ends lost 2 bases and 7 bases respectively, with 3 bases between them. As DNA, the CDR3 is TGTGCCAGCAGTTACCGGAATTCACCCCTCCACTTT. Its translation is CASSYRNSPLHF.

The chain employs TRBV13 and TRBJ1-4, with no clear D. The CDR3 spans 14 residues. Germline CDR1 PRHDT, CDR2 FYEKMQ (reference sequence). The ends were cut back, 2 bases at V and 8 bases at J, with 12 bases in the middle. The CDR3 spells CASSLRGGVEKLFF. For the CDR3, the DNA is TGTGCCAGCAGCTTACGGGGAGGTGTGGAAAAACTGTTTTTT.

This clone is a singleton in its sample. The genes are TRBV10-1 and TRBJ2-3; the match to TRBD2 covers 8 bases. V lost 3 bases to trimming and J lost 10 bases; unmatched junction nucleotides: 18. CDR1 is WNHNN, CDR2 SYGVQD, per germline (reference sequence). This CDR3 region has 17 residues. The CDR3 is CASSDPGTRKIWVSQYF. In DNA form, the CDR3 reads TGCGCCAGCAGTGATCCGGGGACTAGAAAGATCTGGGTGTCGCAGTATTTT.

The chain combines TRBV9 with TRBJ2-1; D might be TRBD2 (5 bases). The CDR3 consists of 17 residues. CDR1 and CDR2 from the germline V gene are SGDLS and YYNGEE. V lost 0 bases and J 6 bases, leaving 19 bases between the germline ends. CDR3 coding DNA: TGTGCCAGCAGCGTAGAACTGGCGGGTCCAAGGTCCAATGAGCAGTTCTTC. Translating gives CASSVELAGPRSNEQFF.

The CDR3 loop reads CASSPSSGTRYNEQFF. The CDR3 DNA reads as TGTGCCAGCAGCCCCTCCTCCGGGACTAGATACAATGAGCAGTTCTTC. V and J are TRBV7-3 and TRBJ2-1; 8 bases agree with TRBD2. Germline assignment: CDR1 SGHTA and CDR2 FQGTGA. The CDR3 length is 16 residues. V shed 5 bases, J shed 4 bases, and the junction held 10 bases outside the gene matches.

J is TRBJ2-1 and V is TRBV23-1; D uncertain. TRBV23-1 is identified as an open reading frame with a role that is uncertain. Trimming pared 0 bases from V and 0 bases from J, leaving 9 bases between. The CDR3 covers 16 residues. The CDR3 DNA reads TGCGCCAGCAGTCAATCGTCAAGGAGCTCCTACAATGAGCAGTTCTTC. This encodes CASSQSSRSSYNEQFF.

The chain uses TRBV5-6 and TRBJ1-4; 8 positions agree with TRBD1. Germline V lookup: CDR1 SGHDT, CDR2 YYEEEE. This CDR3 region has 15 residues. V lost 4 bases, J lost 7 bases, and 9 bases stayed unmatched. This chain's CDR3 is CASSIGAGQGEKLFF. DNA for the CDR3: TGTGCCAGCAGCATCGGGGCCGGACAGGGTGAAAAACTGTTTTTT.

The genes are TRBV10-2 and TRBJ2-1; 8 nucleotides match TRBD1. In germline, CDR1 is WSHSY, CDR2 SAAADI. Trimming removed 6 bases from V and 4 bases from J; junction bases left unmatched: 11. This CDR3 contains 16 residues. The CDR3 loop is CASRSTGTGKYNEQFF. The CDR3, as DNA: TGCGCCAGCAGGTCCACCGGGACAGGAAAATACAATGAGCAGTTCTTC.

In regard to this clone: At the DNA level, this CDR3 is encoded by other sequences in the same sample as well. The CDR3 bases are TGTGCCAGCGCGTTGGACAGAGACACTGAAGCTTTCTTT. Protein sequence: CASALDRDTEAFF. This chain uses TRBV6-5 with TRBJ1-1, with D possibly being TRBD1 (6 bases). With 8 bases removed from V and 3 bases from J, the gap between germline ends came to 13 bases. This CDR3 is 13 amino acids long. Germline V gives CDR1 MNHEY, CDR2 SVGAGI.

A remark on this clone: The same CDR3 is also encoded by other DNA sequences in this sample. The genes are TRBV6-5 and TRBJ2-7, with 9 bases identical to TRBD1. This CDR3 has 14 amino acids. CDR1 and CDR2 (germline): MNHEY, SVGAGI. V gave up 2 bases and J gave up 3 bases; unmatched junction bases: 2. The CDR3 DNA follows: TGTGCCAGCAGTTACGGACAGGGGAACTACGAGCAGTACTTC. Protein: CASSYGQGNYEQYF.

V gene TRBV5-1 combines with J gene TRBJ2-7, with TRBD2 identical over 9 bases. CDR3 length equals 17 residues. V shed 1 base and J 0 bases; nucleotides not matched to a gene: 8. Germline CDR1 SGHRS, CDR2 YFSETQ. The CDR3, as DNA: TGCGCCAGCAGCTTGTTGTCTAGCGGGGCCAACTCCTACGAGCAGTACTTC. It specifies CASSLLSSGANSYEQYF.

CDR3 sequence (DNA): TGTGCCAGCAGTTACTACGGGACAGCTAATTCACCCCTCCACTTT. Protein sequence: CASSYYGTANSPLHF. This sequence joins TRBV6-5 and TRBJ1-6; 7 bases align to TRBD1. Germline V lookup: CDR1 MNHEY, CDR2 SVGAGI. Unmatched junction bases numbered 3, after V lost 1 base and J lost 6 bases. The CDR3 length is 15 residues.

This chain connects TRBV7-9 to TRBJ1-2; TRBD1 matches at 7 bases. Trimming took 3 bases from V and 1 from J; bases not matched to a gene: 5. CDR3 length: 15 amino acids. Germline V CDR1 and CDR2: SEHNR, FQNEAQ (reference sequence). This CDR3 reads CASSFTGTDNYGYTF. In DNA, the CDR3 is TGTGCCAGCAGCTTCACCGGGACAGATAACTATGGCTACACCTTC.

This clone was picked up a small number of times. The chain has TRBV24-1 and TRBJ2-3; a weak D match, TRBD1 (5 bases). This CDR3 has 14 amino acids. V lost 5 bases and J 3 bases, leaving 11 bases between the germline ends. The germline V gene encodes CDR1 KGHDR and CDR2 SFDVKD. CDR3: CATSVGAITDTQYF. DNA for the CDR3: TGTGCCACCAGTGTTGGGGCCATTACAGATACGCAGTATTTT.

This clone was seen only once. This chain links TRBV19 with TRBJ2-1, with TRBD2 identical over 10 bases. CDR3 length: 16 residues. V lost 5 bases, J lost 3 bases, and 7 bases stayed unmatched. Germline-derived CDR1 and CDR2 are LNHDA and SQIVND (reference sequence). CDR3: CASSAARLAGYNEQFF. The CDR3 bases are TGTGCCAGTAGTGCAGCCCGACTAGCGGGCTACAATGAGCAGTTCTTC.

This chain connects TRBV27 to TRBJ1-5, with D perhaps TRBD1 (5 bases). Between the trimmed V and J ends, which lost 5 bases and 3 bases, there was a span of 11 bases. This CDR3 region has 14 residues. The germline V gene has CDR1 MNHEY and CDR2 SMNVEV (reference sequence). The CDR3 sequence: CASSVGLYNQPQHF. The CDR3 DNA sequence: TGTGCCAGCAGTGTGGGACTGTACAATCAGCCCCAGCATTTT.

This chain uses TRBV9 with TRBJ2-7; D is unclear. Deletions cut 4 bases from V and 1 base from J, with 24 bases between. CDR3 length: 18 amino acids. Germline V gives CDR1 SGDLS, CDR2 YYNGEE. CDR3 nucleotide sequence: TGTGCCAGCAGCCCTAGTGGAGCGACCCGGCTAAGTTCCTACGAGCAGTACTTC. Its protein product is CASSPSGATRLSSYEQYF.

The V gene is TRBV5-1, the J gene TRBJ2-7; TRBD1 is a possible D gene (5 bases). Trimming stripped 3 bases from V and 3 bases from J, with 13 bases between. Germline V CDR1 and CDR2: SGHRS, YFSETQ. The CDR3 spans 14 residues. CDR3 bases: TGCGCCAGCAGCTCACAGGTGGAAGACTACGAGCAGTACTTC. The encoded protein is CASSSQVEDYEQYF.

This rearrangement joins TRBV7-9 to TRBJ2-1; TRBD1 agrees at 12 bases. CDR3 size: 14 residues. Germline loops: CDR1 SEHNR, CDR2 FQNEAQ (reference sequence). V was clipped by 4 bases and J by 7 bases; unmatched bases: 2. The chain's CDR3 is CASSSGQGANEQFF. DNA for the CDR3: TGTGCCAGCAGCTCGGGACAGGGGGCTAATGAGCAGTTCTTC.

V and J are TRBV10-3 and TRBJ1-1, with 7 bases identical to TRBD1. The J segment lost 4 bases and the V segment lost 3 bases, leaving 5 bases of the junction unmatched. The CDR3 spans 14 residues. CDR1 is ENHRY, CDR2 SYGVKD, per germline. CDR3 nucleotide sequence: TGTGCCATCAGTGATGCAGGGGGAAGCACTGAAGCTTTCTTT. Translation: CAISDAGGSTEAFF.

The chain joins TRBV2 to TRBJ2-7, with 7 bases matching TRBD1. The J segment lost 0 bases and the V segment lost 6 bases, leaving 8 bases of the junction unmatched. This CDR3 is 15 amino acids long. Germline CDR1 SNHLY, CDR2 FYNNEI. The CDR3 nucleotides read TGTGCCAGCAGCTCTCACAGGGGCCACTCCTACGAGCAGTACTTC. Translation gives CASSSHRGHSYEQYF. Together with reference TRBV2 and TRBJ2-7, the CDR3 gives the full variable domain: EPEVTQTPSHQVTQMGQEVILRCVPISNHLYFYWYRQILGQKVEFLVSFYNNEISEKSEIFDDQFSVERPDGSNFTLKIRSTKLEDSAMYFCASSSHRGHSYEQYFGPGTRLTVT.

The chain links TRBV6-6 to TRBJ1-5; D perhaps matches TRBD1 (5 bases). Between the trimmed V and J ends, which lost 6 bases and 2 bases, there was a span of 11 bases. CDR3 length equals 14 residues. The germline CDR1 and CDR2 sequences are MNHNY and SVGAGI (reference sequence). Here the CDR3 reads CASSQGIGNQPQHF. CDR3 DNA sequence: TGTGCCAGCAGCCAGGGCATCGGCAATCAGCCCCAGCATTTT.

This chain uses TRBV15 with TRBJ1-2; 7 positions match TRBD1. CDR3 length: 13 amino acids. Germline V gene data show CDR1 as LNHNV and CDR2 as YYDKDF (reference sequence). V lost 2 bases to trimming and J lost 7 bases; unmatched junction nucleotides: 4. CDR3 amino acids: CATSRYRGGGYTF. For the CDR3, the DNA is TGTGCCACCAGCAGATACAGGGGCGGTGGCTACACCTTC.

This clone appeared a few times. The rearrangement links TRBV4-3 to TRBJ1-2, with 9 positions matching TRBD1. Germline V gene sequence: CDR1 LGHNA, CDR2 YSLEER. The CDR3 consists of 17 residues. V dropped 5 bases and J dropped 5; count of bases not matched to a gene: 15. This chain's CDR3 is CASSARGPQGAGYGYTF. CDR3 bases: TGCGCCAGCAGCGCGCGGGGGCCACAGGGGGCCGGGTATGGCTACACCTTC.